This paragraph covers one TCR beta chain sequence. The record originates from a study of blood T cell repertoires in COVID-19. Study in general: COVID-19 samples collected from the United States, Italy and Spain covered acute and convalescent phases.

Profiling relied on immunoSEQ multiplex PCR, and the TCRdb table lists in-frame clones only, not all of them. The table shows approximately 200,000 clones, with about 83% occurring only once. V lost 3 bases and J lost 6, with 21 bases in between. The germline gives CDR1 LNHDA, CDR2 SQIVND (reference sequence). CDR3 length equals 16 residues. Participants, about 18 to 90 years old, spanned more than 20 US areas. Two negative PCRs, clearance, or symptom resolution were required of recovered Cohort 3 donors. This sequence originates from a woman in her twenties or thirties who had recovered from COVID-19. Sequencing input: PBMCs or T cells enriched from blood (not recorded which). The rearrangement links TRBV19 to TRBJ2-7; D is possibly TRBD2 (5 bases). The CDR3, as DNA: TGTGCCAGTAGTATGGGTAGCGTACAACATGTGGGCGAGCAGTACTTC. Its protein product is CASSMGSVQHVGEQYF.